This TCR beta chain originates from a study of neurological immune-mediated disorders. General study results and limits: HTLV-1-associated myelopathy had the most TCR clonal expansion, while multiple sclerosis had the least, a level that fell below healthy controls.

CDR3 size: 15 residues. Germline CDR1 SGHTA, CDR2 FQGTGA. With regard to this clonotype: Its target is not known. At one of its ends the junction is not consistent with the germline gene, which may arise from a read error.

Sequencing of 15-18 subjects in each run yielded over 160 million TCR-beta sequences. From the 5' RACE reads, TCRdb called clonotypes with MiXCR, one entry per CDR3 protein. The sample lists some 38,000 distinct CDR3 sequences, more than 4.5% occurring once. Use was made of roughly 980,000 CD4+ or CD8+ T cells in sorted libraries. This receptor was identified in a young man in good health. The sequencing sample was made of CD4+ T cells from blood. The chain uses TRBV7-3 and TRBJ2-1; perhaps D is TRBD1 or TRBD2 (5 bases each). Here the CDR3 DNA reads TGTGTCAGCAGCTTATCTGGGGGTTCCTATAATGAGCAGTTCTTC. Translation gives CVSSLSGGSYNEQFF. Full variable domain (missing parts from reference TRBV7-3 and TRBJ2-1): GAGVSQTPSNKVTEKGKYVELRCDPISGHTALYWYRQSLGQGPEFLIYFQGTGAADDSGLPNDRFFAVRPEGSVSTLKIQRTERGDSAVYLCVSSLSGGSYNEQFFGPGTRLTVL.